Below, 30 T cell receptor beta chains from the same sample are listed, as sequenced in a study of graft-versus-host responses after intestinal transplantation. The assay was immunoSEQ multiplex PCR, and TCRdb's table has in-frame clones only and misses some. The sample yields fewer than 30,000 clones, 90% to 95% seen once. This specimen was PBMCs, taken 66 days after intestinal transplant. The receptors stem from a human patient who received an intestinal transplant, so some T cells may come from the graft donor.

CDR3 DNA: TGCGCCAGCAGCCAAGTACAGGGAAACAATGAGCAGTTCTTC. Residues: CASSQVQGNNEQFF. The chain links TRBV4-1 to TRBJ2-1; maybe TRBD1 (6 bases). Germline-derived CDR1 and CDR2 are MGHRA and YSYEKL. V shed 1 base and J shed 5 bases, with 9 bases lying between them. This CDR3 spans 14 amino acids.

The rearrangement joins TRBV29-1 to TRBJ2-7, with D perhaps being TRBD1 or TRBD2 (5 bases each). The germline V gene encodes CDR1 SQVTM and CDR2 ANQGSEA. The CDR3 covers 13 residues. The germline V and J ends were trimmed by 4 bases and 2 bases, with 12 bases remaining between them. CDR3 sequence: CSVVGGVAYEQYF. The CDR3 nucleotides read TGCAGCGTTGTTGGGGGAGTGGCCTACGAGCAGTACTTC.

The rearrangement uses TRBV19 and TRBJ1-6; the D gene is possibly TRBD1 (5 bases). The germline gives CDR1 LNHDA, CDR2 SQIVND (reference sequence). The CDR3 totals 15 residues. Trimming took off 9 bases at V and 10 bases at J, with 22 bases between the two ends. In DNA form, the CDR3 reads TGTGCCAGCACGCGGACCCAGGGATCTAGCTCACCCCTCCACTTT. Translation: CASTRTQGSSSPLHF.

V is TRBV5-1 and J is TRBJ2-3, with 13 bases aligning to TRBD2. This CDR3 has 16 amino acids. Germline V lookup: CDR1 SGHRS, CDR2 YFSETQ. The junction had 7 bases not matched to a gene; V was cut back by 4 bases and J by 5 bases. The CDR3 DNA reads TGCGCCAGCAGCGGTGGACTAGCGGGAGTGGTAGATACGCAGTATTTT. Its translation: CASSGGLAGVVDTQYF.

The chain has TRBV30 and TRBJ2-5, with 7 positions matching TRBD1. J lost 3 bases, V lost 0 bases, and 4 bases had no gene match. Germline lookup yields CDR1 GTSNPN and CDR2 SVGIG (reference sequence). This CDR3 has 14 amino acids. The CDR3 loop reads CAWSVGQIKETQYF. CDR3 bases: TGTGCCTGGAGTGTGGGACAGATTAAAGAGACCCAGTACTTC.

The chain uses TRBV28 and TRBJ2-7; TRBD2 matches at 12 bases. The germline gives CDR1 MDHEN, CDR2 SYDVKM. The CDR3 runs 17 residues. V dropped 4 bases and J dropped 0; count of bases not matched to a gene: 7. CDR3 sequence: CASSSGTSGPSSYEQYF. The CDR3 DNA sequence: TGTGCCAGCAGTTCCGGGACTAGCGGGCCAAGCTCCTACGAGCAGTACTTC.

This chain links TRBV7-9 with TRBJ2-1, with unresolved D. The CDR3 has 14 residues. The V end was cut by 1 base, the J end by 8 bases, with 12 bases between. CDR1 and CDR2 (germline): SEHNR, FQNEAQ (reference sequence). The DNA of the CDR3 is TGTGCCAGCAGCTTAGTATTGGCGGTCGATGAGCAGTTCTTC. Its protein is CASSLVLAVDEQFF.

The chain couples TRBV11-2 to TRBJ2-5; tentatively, D is TRBD2 (6 bases). CDR1 is SGHAT, CDR2 FQNNGV, per germline. The CDR3 loop spans 15 amino acids. Between the trimmed V and J ends, which lost 6 bases and 5 bases, there was a span of 19 bases. The DNA for the CDR3 is TGTGCCAGCAGAAATTCGGGACTCGGAGGGGAGACCCAGTACTTC. It is translated as CASRNSGLGGETQYF.

The V call is TRBV19, the J call TRBJ2-1; D remains unclear. Germline V gene data show CDR1 as LNHDA and CDR2 as SQIVND (reference sequence). This CDR3 is built from 11 residues. V lost 10 bases, J lost 3 bases, and 7 bases lay in between. The CDR3 is CATGIYNEQFF. Here the CDR3 DNA reads TGTGCCACCGGAATCTACAATGAGCAGTTCTTC.

This rearrangement joins TRBV30 to TRBJ1-2; 7 bases fit TRBD1. This CDR3 is built from 14 residues. Germline assignment: CDR1 GTSNPN and CDR2 SVGIG (reference sequence). The trim removed 2 bases at V and 4 bases at J, leaving 7 bases unmatched. CDR3 amino acids: CAWSRDSGGYGYTF. In DNA, the CDR3 is TGTGCCTGGAGTAGGGACAGTGGGGGCTATGGCTACACCTTC.

Only one count was recorded for this clone. J is TRBJ2-7 and V is TRBV28; D is possibly TRBD1 (6 bases). Deletions cut 7 bases from V and 6 bases from J, with 16 bases between. CDR3 length: 13 amino acids. Looked up from germline, CDR1 is MDHEN and CDR2 is SYDVKM. The CDR3 DNA reads TGTGCCAGCAATAGGGGGAACCCACCCGAGCAGTACTTC. Its translation is CASNRGNPPEQYF.

This clone has more than one count but fewer than ten. The chain has TRBV4-1 and TRBJ1-3; 12 nucleotides align to TRBD1. Germline trimming cut 3 bases from V and 1 base from J; bases unmatched to any gene: 1. This CDR3 has 16 residues. Per germline, CDR1 MGHRA and CDR2 YSYEKL. CDR3 protein: CASSQGQGASGNTIYF. The CDR3 DNA follows: TGCGCCAGCAGCCAGGGACAGGGGGCGTCTGGAAACACCATATATTTT.

The V call is TRBV28, the J call TRBJ2-1; 11 nucleotides match TRBD2. The CDR3 loop spans 16 amino acids. Germline CDR1 is MDHEN and CDR2 is SYDVKM. The trim removed 6 bases at V and 12 bases at J, leaving 16 bases unmatched. DNA for the CDR3: TGTGCCAGCAGAAATTGGTGGACTAGCGGGTGGCCAGGGCAGTTCTTC. Translation: CASRNWWTSGWPGQFF. The variable domain in full, completed from reference TRBV28 and TRBJ2-1, reads DVKVTQSSRYLVKRTGEKVFLECVQDMDHENMFWYRQDPGLGLRLIYFSYDVKMKEKGDIPEGYSVSREKKERFSLILESASTNQTSMYLCASRNWWTSGWPGQFFGPGTRLTVL.

This chain links TRBV5-1 with TRBJ1-1, with D maybe TRBD1 (6 bases). This CDR3 spans 14 amino acids. V lost 4 bases and J lost 4, with 14 bases in between. The germline V gene has CDR1 SGHRS and CDR2 YFSETQ. The CDR3 DNA reads TGCGCCAGCAGCGCCTTACAGGGTTCCACTGAAGCTTTCTTT. Translating it yields CASSALQGSTEAFF.

The V gene is TRBV6-5, the J gene TRBJ2-7; 12 nucleotides agree with TRBD2. Germline V gene sequence: CDR1 MNHEY, CDR2 SVGAGI. There are 13 residues in the CDR3. Trimming removed 3 bases from V and 7 bases from J; junction bases left unmatched: 1. The CDR3 protein is CASSYGLAGEQYF. DNA of the CDR3: TGTGCCAGCAGTTATGGACTAGCGGGGGAGCAGTACTTC.

The J gene is TRBJ2-7, the V gene TRBV29-1, with TRBD1 identical over 9 bases. CDR3 length: 12 residues. The germline V gene encodes CDR1 SQVTM and CDR2 ANQGSEA. J gave up 4 bases and V 6 bases, and 4 bases lay outside the gene matches. The CDR3 nucleotides are TGCAGCGTGGACGGACAGGGGTACGAGCAGTACTTC. Translated: CSVDGQGYEQYF.

The V gene is TRBV6-1, the J gene TRBJ2-1, with D possibly TRBD2 on 5 matching bases. The CDR3 runs to 15 residues. Germline CDR1 and CDR2: MNHNS and SASEGT. Trimming pared 2 bases from V and 0 bases from J, leaving 8 bases between. The CDR3 DNA sequence: TGTGCCAGCAGTGAAACTAGTATCTCCTACAATGAGCAGTTCTTC. Protein sequence: CASSETSISYNEQFF.

The J gene is TRBJ2-7, the V gene TRBV19; D is unclear. The CDR3 contains 14 residues. V lost 6 bases, J lost 3 bases, and 15 bases lay in between. CDR1 and CDR2 from the germline V gene are LNHDA and SQIVND (reference sequence). The CDR3 region is CASRATGRVYEQYF. The CDR3, as DNA: TGTGCCAGTAGAGCTACCGGTCGGGTCTACGAGCAGTACTTC. Full variable domain (missing parts from reference TRBV19 and TRBJ2-7): DGGITQSPKYLFRKEGQNVTLSCEQNLNHDAMYWYRQDPGQGLRLIYYSQIVNDFQKGDIAEGYSVSREKKESFPLTVTSAQKNPTAFYLCASRATGRVYEQYFGPGTRLTVT.

This sequence joins TRBV7-6 and TRBJ2-7; the match to TRBD2 covers 7 bases. J gave up 4 bases and V 3 bases, and 12 bases lay outside the gene matches. Germline assignment: CDR1 SGHVS and CDR2 FNYEAQ. The CDR3 spans 16 residues. CDR3 region: CASSFANPSGLYEQYF. CDR3 DNA sequence: TGTGCCAGCAGCTTCGCCAACCCTAGCGGACTATACGAGCAGTACTTC.

In DNA form, the CDR3 reads TGTGCCAGCAGCGACAGGACCGGGACGCTCTACGAGCAGTACTTC. It translates to CASSDRTGTLYEQYF. The chain has TRBV13 and TRBJ2-7; D possibly corresponds to TRBD1 (6 bases). The CDR3 has 15 residues. Trimming pared 5 bases from V and 3 bases from J, leaving 17 bases between. The V gene's germline CDR1 is PRHDT and CDR2 FYEKMQ (reference sequence).

The gene calls are TRBV19 and TRBJ2-7; D may be TRBD2 (6 bases). CDR1 and CDR2 from the germline V gene are LNHDA and SQIVND (reference sequence). The CDR3 is 13 amino acids. With 5 bases removed from V and 0 bases from J, the gap between germline ends came to 8 bases. CDR3 DNA: TGTGCCAGTAGTGCGACTAGCTCCTACGAGCAGTACTTC. Protein: CASSATSSYEQYF.

This chain links TRBV6-1 with TRBJ2-7; 12 nucleotides line up with TRBD2. Germline CDR1 and CDR2: MNHNS and SASEGT. The J segment lost 6 bases and the V segment lost 6 bases, leaving 6 bases of the junction unmatched. CDR3 length: 14 amino acids. The CDR3 loop reads CASRGLAGIGEQYF. The CDR3 DNA sequence: TGTGCCAGCAGAGGACTAGCGGGGATAGGCGAGCAGTACTTC.

The chain combines TRBV7-2 with TRBJ1-4; 8 bases are shared with TRBD1. CDR1 SGHTA and CDR2 FQGNSA come from the germline V gene. The CDR3 loop spans 15 amino acids. V was pared by 1 base and J by 8 bases, with 6 bases of the junction left unmatched. The CDR3 here is CASSLGTGWTEKLFF. CDR3 nucleotide sequence: TGTGCCAGCAGCTTAGGGACAGGGTGGACGGAAAAACTGTTTTTT. Full variable domain (outside the CDR3, taken from reference TRBV7-2 and TRBJ1-4): GAGVSQSPSNKVTEKGKDVELRCDPISGHTALYWYRQSLGQGLEFLIYFQGNSAPDKSGLPSDRFSAERTGGSVSTLTIQRTQQEDSAVYLCASSLGTGWTEKLFFGSGTQLSVL.

The rearrangement links TRBV28 to TRBJ1-4; D is perhaps TRBD1 (5 bases). The germline V gene has CDR1 MDHEN and CDR2 SYDVKM. The length of the CDR3 is 17 residues. V was cut by 5 bases and J by 7 bases, with 23 bases left in between. CDR3 sequence reads: CASSPPGQWEKVEKLFF. CDR3 in DNA: TGTGCCAGCAGTCCTCCGGGGCAATGGGAAAAGGTTGAAAAACTGTTTTTT.

The J gene is TRBJ2-7, the V gene TRBV7-2, with D perhaps matching TRBD1 or TRBD2 (5 bases each). This CDR3 has 16 amino acids. Germline V CDR1 and CDR2: SGHTA, FQGNSA. Trimming took 0 bases from V and 0 from J, leaving 12 bases between them. This chain's CDR3 is CASSLALGVTSYEQYF. The CDR3 DNA reads as TGTGCCAGCAGCTTAGCATTGGGGGTCACCTCCTACGAGCAGTACTTC.

CDR3 protein: CASSFSGYTVNTEAFF. DNA of the CDR3: TGTGCCAGCAGTTTCTCTGGATACACAGTGAACACTGAAGCTTTCTTT. V gene TRBV5-5 combines with J gene TRBJ1-1; D unresolved. The ends were cut back, 5 bases at V and 0 bases at J, with 17 bases in the middle. The CDR3 sequence is 16 residues long. Germline loops: CDR1 SGHKS, CDR2 YYEKEE (reference sequence).

This clone came up once. CDR3 coding DNA: TGTGCCAGCAGCCATAGCTGGGGGCGCGTCTATGGCTACACCTTC. Its translation: CASSHSWGRVYGYTF. The genes are TRBV4-2 and TRBJ1-2, with D tentatively TRBD1 (6 bases). Germline V gene sequence: CDR1 LGHNA, CDR2 YNFKEQ. CDR3 length: 15 amino acids. Trimming removed 3 bases from V and 4 bases from J, with 15 bases in between.

J is TRBJ1-5 and V is TRBV19; D is ambiguous. Trimming stripped 3 bases from V and 5 bases from J, with 17 bases between. Germline V gives CDR1 LNHDA, CDR2 SQIVND (reference sequence). The length of the CDR3 is 16 residues. The DNA for the CDR3 is TGTGCCAGTAGTATTCAAACCCAAAGGGCAGATCAGCCCCAGCATTTT. Its translation is CASSIQTQRADQPQHF. The variable domain in full, completed from reference TRBV19 and TRBJ1-5, reads DGGITQSPKYLFRKEGQNVTLSCEQNLNHDAMYWYRQDPGQGLRLIYYSQIVNDFQKGDIAEGYSVSREKKESFPLTVTSAQKNPTAFYLCASSIQTQRADQPQHFGDGTRLSIL.

The chain has TRBV19 and TRBJ2-7, with a tentative D call TRBD2 (6 bases). The CDR3 totals 14 residues. Germline V gene data show CDR1 as LNHDA and CDR2 as SQIVND (reference sequence). The V gene lost 3 bases and the J gene lost 3 bases, with 12 bases spanning the gap. The CDR3 sequence is CASSIRGGDYEQYF. The CDR3 region has the DNA TGTGCCAGTAGTATTAGAGGCGGGGACTACGAGCAGTACTTC.

With respect to this clone: It is likely a read error, because the conserved phenylalanine at the end of the CDR3 is missing. The chain links TRBV7-8 to TRBJ1-2; perhaps TRBD1 as D (5 bases). Germline assignment: CDR1 SGHVS and CDR2 FQNEAQ. V lost 1 base and J lost 0, with 9 bases in between. The CDR3 has 15 amino acids. CDR3: CASSLGPGSNYGYTL. The CDR3 DNA is TGTGCCAGCAGCTTAGGGCCAGGGTCTAACTATGGCTACACCCTC.